This TCR beta chain was sequenced for a study of blood T cell repertoires in COVID-19. Trimming at V came to 6 bases and at J to 9 bases, leaving 13 bases not matched to a gene. This CDR3 contains 16 residues. Germline CDR1 SGHAT, CDR2 FQNNGV. Some clones are missing from TCRdb's copy, which holds only in-frame ones; the method was immunoSEQ multiplex PCR. Altogether 55,000 to 75,000 clones are present, around 77% being singletons, with the ten largest covering roughly a fifth. The sequencing sample was made of peripheral blood. This clonotype originated in a man older than 75 with active or convalescent COVID-19. The chain joins TRBV11-2 to TRBJ2-3, with 12 bases aligning to TRBD2. The CDR3 sequence is CASSWTSGISGETQYF. The CDR3 DNA is TGTGCCAGCAGTTGGACTAGCGGGATTTCGGGGGAGACGCAGTATTTT.